The rows below give T cell receptor beta chains drawn from one sample of a study of blood T cell repertoires in COVID-19. Sequenced by immunoSEQ multiplex PCR; TCRdb stores in-frame clones only, minus some. Of about 220,000 clones listed, 84% are singletons. Source material: peripheral blood. These receptors came from a man aged 50-60 years with active or convalescent COVID-19. The CDR3 runs from the conserved cysteine through the conserved F or W. A D gene is named only where the DNA matches it firmly.

v_call,j_call,d_call,cdr3_length,cdr3_aa,cdr3_nt
TRBV28,TRBJ2-7,TRBD1,13,CASGVTGSYEQYF,TGTGCCAGCGGAGTGACAGGGTCCTACGAGCAGTACTTC
TRBV5-4,TRBJ2-2,TRBD2,16,CASSSRAGLGTGELFF,TGTGCCAGCAGCTCCAGAGCGGGGTTGGGAACCGGGGAGCTGTTTTTT
TRBV2,TRBJ1-3,TRBD1,14,CATIRDRFGNTIYF,TGTGCCACCATACGGGACAGGTTCGGAAACACCATATATTTT
TRBV7-2,TRBJ1-5,-,15,CASSRVTGTGQPQHF,TGTGCCAGCAGCCGCGTGACGGGTACGGGACAGCCCCAGCATTTT
TRBV28,TRBJ1-5,-,16,CASSLLQPQANQPQHF,TGTGCCAGCAGTTTGTTACAACCACAGGCCAATCAGCCCCAGCATTTT
TRBV28,TRBJ2-1,-,14,CASSLWVSFNEQFF,TGTGCCAGCAGTTTATGGGTTAGTTTCAATGAGCAGTTCTTC
TRBV5-4,TRBJ2-3,TRBD2,16,CASSASGAGGPDTQYF,TGTGCCAGCAGCGCCTCGGGAGCGGGAGGGCCAGATACGCAGTATTTT
TRBV24-1,TRBJ1-5,-,18,CATSDPKTDPYSNQPQHF,TGTGCCACCAGTGATCCGAAGACAGATCCGTATAGCAATCAGCCCCAGCATTTT
TRBV21-1,TRBJ2-5,-,15,CASSKATDLQETQYF,TGTGCCAGCAGCAAAGCAACAGATTTACAAGAGACCCAGTACTTC
TRBV7-6,TRBJ2-5,TRBD2,15,CASSLIAGDQETQYF,TGTGCCAGCAGCTTAATAGCGGGGGACCAAGAGACCCAGTACTTC
TRBV4-2,TRBJ1-2,TRBD1,13,CASSLDRGRGYTF,TGTGCCAGCAGCCTTGACAGGGGAAGAGGCTACACCTTC
TRBV29-1,TRBJ2-3,-,14,CSVSSGDRTDTQYF,TGCAGCGTATCAAGCGGAGATCGCACAGATACGCAGTATTTT
TRBV11-2,TRBJ2-7,TRBD2,14,CASSLEAGGYEQYF,TGTGCCAGCAGCTTAGAGGCGGGGGGCTACGAGCAGTACTTC
TRBV3-1/TRBV3-2,TRBJ1-1,TRBD1,15,CASSPWTGGNTEAFF,TGTGCCAGCAGCCCCTGGACAGGGGGTAACACTGAAGCTTTCTTT